This TCR beta chain was sequenced in a study of cytomegalovirus exposure and HLA in healthy donors (TCRdb year 2017). General notes on the study: An earlier analysis of approximately 640 of the donors reported about 250 Gb of sequence data and some 120 million unique TCR beta sequences from 190 million or so T cells. The study was designed to test whether signatures of past pathogen exposure could be identified by cataloging public T cell receptors. Across around 400 genotyped donors of the cohort, an average of about 240,000 unique TCR beta nucleotide sequences per donor were sequenced, and approximately 17% of those sequences were non-productive. An early release covering roughly 580 HLA-typed donors comprised approximately 300 gigabases of sequencing data and 65 million to 100 million unique TCR sequences. In a later analysis, previously published TCR beta repertoires from about 670 donors were re-analyzed and high-resolution HLA genotyping was added so that TCR occurrence patterns could be studied. Alongside the repertoire data, information on donor age, sex, ethnicity and CMV serostatus was compiled. Roughly five DR-DQ haplotypes were handled as single units for association and clustering because linkage in the cohort was strong. In addition to the first cohort of several hundred subjects, a separate validation cohort of around 110 different subjects was used. Class I and class II HLA loci were covered by the typing at four-digit resolution. The genetic ancestry cluster associated with self-reported Caucasian donors included about 84% of the approximately 400 genotyped donors. The study used immunosequencing to profile the T cell repertoires of under 700 subjects and linked those repertoires to cytomegalovirus serostatus. High-throughput TCR immunosequencing, statistical association of individual TCRs with disease status, and machine learning were combined to predict cytomegalovirus infection status. To decide whether each TCR beta V gene segment behaved as functional or pseudogenic, an earlier analysis of approximately 620 of the donors relied on high-throughput TCR beta sequencing. The later analysis used no new phenotypic data to find candidate immune exposures, relying instead on TCR beta sequences and their occurrence across donors. In a later genetic analysis, genome-wide SNP genotypes for 398 of the 666 donors were used, and that subset was treated as a discovery cohort. The number of typed donors differed by locus: about 620-630 for A, B, C, DRB1 and DQB1; 500 to 550 for DQA1; 600 to 610 for DPA1; and around 470 for DPB1. All discovery cohort repertoires had been generated on a single sequencing platform. Results and caveats for the whole study, not just this receptor: The earlier analysis of some 560 of the donors excluded seventeen rarely observed V segments, including chromosome 9 orphons, because counts were too low. Broadly in line with IMGT annotations, most TCR beta V segments showed up in productive rearrangements about 87% or about 30% of the time in an earlier analysis of 450 to 750 of the donors. Compared with the approximately 710-donor mean, donors in an Asian-associated ancestry cluster had fewer N-insertions in productive TCRs, according to a later genetic analysis. A total of 150 to 200 TCR beta chains were listed by the study as associated with cytomegalovirus. Strong co-occurrence of HLA alleles, especially DR and DQ, made assigning TCR associations to individual alleles difficult. CMV serostatus was the only immune exposure information available for the cohort. Most CMV-associated TCR beta chains appeared to be HLA-restricted in a later analysis, and the HLA associations seemed to be driven largely by CMV exposure. The authors suggested that the approach could potentially be extended to other disease states and immunological phenotypes. Because the 87-base-pair reads could not distinguish some IMGT-functional V segments, including TRBV6-2 and TRBV6-3, those segments were excluded. Compared with equally common non-associated chains, HLA-associated TCR beta chains in a later analysis were more clonally expanded and had lower generation probabilities. At a false discovery rate of 0.05, a later analysis linked 16,951 TCR beta sequences to specific HLA alleles. According to a later analysis, TCR association rates differed among HLA loci, with DRB1 alleles showing the most associated TCRs and HLA-C alleles showing the fewest. HLA typing was unavailable for some donors at each locus, so association tests used only the typed subset. A further reported finding was that TCR beta sequences accurately predicted the HLA-A and HLA-B alleles for most subjects in the first cohort. A few of the identified cytomegalovirus-associated TCR beta chains were confirmed in vitro to be specific for cytomegalovirus antigens. A later genetic analysis associated a missense DCLRE1C variant with V-gene and J-gene trimming of TCR beta chains, and an independent cohort replicated the association. Roughly uniform sequencing depth across donors was assumed in presence/absence analyses, although this assumption may not hold. This cohort had only TCR beta chains sequenced, and the lack of alpha or paired-chain data limited which features could be detected. A cluster of highly shared sequence variants was judged likely to represent a technical artifact of the sequencing pipeline. Most TCR sequences were seen in very few donors, while some public TCRs were found in many individuals. The classifier was reported to diagnose cytomegalovirus status with high specificity and sensitivity in both the original cohort and the validation cohort. Correlated functional status among segregating V segments might be attributable to linkage disequilibrium, but an unknown experimental factor could not be ruled out. According to a later analysis, parvovirus B19, influenza, CMV and Epstein-Barr virus appeared linked to several top co-occurrence clusters.

The library was obtained by the immunoSEQ multiplex PCR assay. The multiplex PCR relied on a mix of 60 forward primers for TCR Vbeta segments and 13 reverse primers for TCR Jbeta segments. Amplification of the CDR3 region of rearranged TCR beta genes was performed with a multiplex PCR assay on genomic DNA. Amplified TCR beta libraries were sequenced as 87-base-pair reads on the Illumina HiSeq System. Per the original workflow: In a later analysis, some 80 million unique TCR beta chains were counted across the roughly 670 repertoires, and approximately 11 million of these chains were shared by at least two donors. A nearest-neighbor algorithm error-corrected the raw reads and collapsed the reads into unique sequences, merging closely related sequences to remove PCR and sequencing errors. CDR3 sequences were aligned to IMGT reference sequences to assign V, D and J gene segments. For a sequence to be retained, a match of at least six nucleotides to both a V gene segment and a J gene segment was required. A rearrangement was called productive if the CDR3 had no stop codons and remained in frame with V and J, and every other rearrangement was called non-productive. CDR3 was defined according to IMGT convention as the region running from the second conserved V-encoded cysteine to the conserved J-encoded phenylalanine. Sequences without an unambiguous match to a single V gene segment were excluded from the earlier analysis of 450 to 750 of the donors. In an earlier analysis of almost 600 of the donors, a V segment was called functional when productive rearrangements were above 56.7%, and segregating when the standard deviation between donors exceeded 5%. A statistical classification framework was built to diagnose cytomegalovirus status from the catalog of TCR beta chain sequences. V and J gene assignment, in a later analysis, came from comparing TCR nucleotide sequences with IMGT/GENE-DB human TR gene sequences. Using the TCRdist pipeline, a later analysis assigned CDR3 sequences along with most-parsimonious VDJ recombination scenarios. In a later analysis, every TCR beta chain was defined by the combination of its CDR3 amino acid sequence and its V-gene family, and reads without a unique V-gene family were dropped. In a later analysis, several hundred highly shared, low-generation-probability nucleotide sequences were removed to address suspected cross-contamination and a sequencing artifact. For each public chain, a later analysis derived a clonal expansion index from normalized ranks of inferred template counts within each repertoire. A later analysis computed generation probabilities with a VDJ recombination model fitted to out-of-frame rearrangements, and checked the results against IGoR. In a later analysis, hypergeometric tests were used to score TCR-TCR, TCR-HLA and TCR-CMV co-occurrence, with a repertoire-size bias correction applied to TCR pairs. A later analysis estimated false discovery rates by permuting HLA or CMV assignments 20 times. A later analysis grouped co-occurring TCRs with DBSCAN, adding TCRdist sequence similarity when clustering within HLA-allele-positive subsets. Co-occurrence clustering excluded repertoires with fewer than 30,000 or more than 120,000 public chains, plus five with anomalous nucleotide sharing. Not all clones reach the TCRdb copy of this immuneACCESS table, which keeps in-frame sequences only. Checked studies attribute under half of the gap to unresolved V genes and leave the rest unexplained. For V, J and clone size, that table is used; D and trimming come from the DNA. This sample lists around 120,000 clones; 79% were detected once. Approximately 2% of the sample comes from the top ten.

The CDR3 runs 15 residues from the cysteine to the phenylalanine. Only CDR3 DNA is held: 45 bases, read in frame from base 1. Via the germline V gene, CDR1 is SGHTA and CDR2 FQGNSA. Cut back by 1 base and 6 bases, the V and J ends lie 14 bases apart. A remark on this clone: This clone's antigen is unknown. The record has no base qualities; no much larger clone is one base away.

The cohort comprised 666 healthy bone marrow donors. At the time of sampling, all cohort members were nominally healthy, though unrecorded immune exposures were likely present. The donor was CMV seronegative and belonged to the group of 352 seronegative cohort members. Every donor gave a peripheral blood sample, and the peripheral blood mononuclear cells from that sample were used for TCR beta sequencing. The Qiagen DNeasy Blood Extraction Kit was used to extract genomic DNA from the blood cell samples. In this chain, TRBV7-2 is recombined with TRBJ2-3; the D region possibly corresponds to TRBD2 (6 bases align). The sequence derives from a man younger than 35 in good health and CMV-seronegative. Specimen: PBMCs. The encoded CDR3 is CASSLDPGGPDTQYF. In nucleotide form, the sequence is TGTGCCAGCAGCTTAGACCCCGGAGGGCCGGATACGCAGTATTTT. When the CDR3 is completed using the reference TRBV7-2 and TRBJ2-3 genes on either side, the full variable domain is GAGVSQSPSNKVTEKGKDVELRCDPISGHTALYWYRQSLGQGLEFLIYFQGNSAPDKSGLPSDRFSAERTGGSVSTLTIQRTQQEDSAVYLCASSLDPGGPDTQYFGPGTRLTVL.